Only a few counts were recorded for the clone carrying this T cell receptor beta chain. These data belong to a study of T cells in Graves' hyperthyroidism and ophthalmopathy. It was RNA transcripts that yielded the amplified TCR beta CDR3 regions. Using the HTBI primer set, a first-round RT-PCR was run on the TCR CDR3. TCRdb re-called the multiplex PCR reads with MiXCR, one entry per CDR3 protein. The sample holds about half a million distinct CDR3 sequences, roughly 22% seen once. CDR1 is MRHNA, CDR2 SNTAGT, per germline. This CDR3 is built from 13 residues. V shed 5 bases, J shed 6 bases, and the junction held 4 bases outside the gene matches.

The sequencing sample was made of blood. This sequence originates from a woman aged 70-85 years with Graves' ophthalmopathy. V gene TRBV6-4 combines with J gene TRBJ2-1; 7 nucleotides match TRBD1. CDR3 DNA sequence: TGTGCCAGCAGTCGTTCAGGGGGCAATGAGCAGTTCTTC. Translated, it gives CASSRSGGNEQFF.